This is a list of T cell receptor beta chains from one sample in a study of cytomegalovirus exposure and HLA in healthy donors. Libraries were prepared by immunoSEQ multiplex PCR; TCRdb keeps only in-frame clonotypes and omits some of them. The repertoire holds 90,000 to 130,000 clones, with more than 75% as singletons. Sequenced sample: PBMCs. These receptors came from a man between 35 and 55 years old in good health and CMV-seronegative. Both conserved end residues are part of each CDR3. A D gene is named only where the DNA matches it firmly. The size field is filled for only some rows; it gives once, few, many or a size class.

clone size	V gene	D gene	J gene	CDR3 protein	CDR3 DNA
-	TRBV25-1	-	TRBJ1-3	CASSVGVEIDTIYF	TGTGCCAGCAGTGTAGGGGTTGAGATTGACACCATATATTTT
-	TRBV7-2	TRBD1	TRBJ1-3	CASSSRQGLRGNTIYF	TGTGCCAGCAGCTCACGACAGGGGTTACGTGGAAACACCATATATTTT
-	TRBV6-5	-	TRBJ2-7	CASSYWTSPYEQYF	TGTGCCAGCAGTTATTGGACTTCCCCCTACGAGCAGTACTTC
-	TRBV5-4	-	TRBJ1-2	CASSLSGGSLYGYTF	TGTGCCAGCAGCTTGTCCGGGGGATCCCTCTATGGCTACACCTTC
-	TRBV6-5	-	TRBJ1-1	CASSYRRAQGLTEAFF	TGTGCCAGCAGTTACCGCCGAGCGCAGGGCCTCACTGAAGCTTTCTTT
-	TRBV7-2	TRBD1	TRBJ1-4	CASSGQGGEKLFF	TGTGCCAGCAGCGGACAGGGCGGCGAAAAACTGTTTTTT
once	TRBV6-6	-	TRBJ1-5	CASSSSPPPQHF	TGTGCCAGCAGCTCCTCCCCCCCGCCCCAGCATTTT
-	TRBV28	-	TRBJ1-2	CATYTTTNYGYTF	TGTGCCACCTATACGACAACGAACTATGGCTACACCTTC
-	TRBV29-1	TRBD1	TRBJ1-5	CSVGQGGNQPQHF	TGCAGCGTGGGACAGGGAGGCAATCAGCCCCAGCATTTT
few	TRBV6-5	-	TRBJ1-1	CASSYREGRTEAFF	TGTGCCAGCAGTTACAGGGAGGGGAGAACTGAAGCTTTCTTT
-	TRBV2	TRBD2	TRBJ2-1	CASKGLAGGYEQFF	TGTGCCAGCAAGGGACTAGCGGGGGGGTATGAGCAGTTCTTC
-	TRBV7-8	TRBD1	TRBJ1-1	CASSRGQGLLGQGGTEAFF	TGTGCCAGCAGCCGCGGACAGGGGCTTCTGGGACAGGGTGGCACTGAAGCTTTCTTT
-	TRBV11-1	TRBD2	TRBJ2-1	CASSSSGGPSYNEQFF	TGTGCCAGCAGCTCTAGCGGGGGGCCCTCCTACAATGAGCAGTTCTTC
-	TRBV30	-	TRBJ1-6	CAWSGSLARSSYNSPLHF	TGTGCCTGGAGTGGATCTCTGGCTCGGAGCTCCTATAATTCACCCCTCCACTTT
-	TRBV27	TRBD1	TRBJ1-5	CASTTGGKPQHF	TGTGCCAGCACTACAGGGGGCAAGCCCCAGCATTTT
few	TRBV14	-	TRBJ1-2	CASSHYGSLGYGYTF	TGTGCCAGCAGCCATTACGGGAGTTTAGGATATGGCTACACCTTC
-	TRBV7-9	TRBD1	TRBJ1-2	CASSVQGGLGGYTF	TGTGCCAGCAGCGTCCAAGGGGGCCTCGGTGGCTACACCTTC
-	TRBV5-4	TRBD1	TRBJ1-1	CASSLSGQYTEAFF	TGTGCCAGCAGCTTGTCGGGACAGTACACTGAAGCTTTCTTT
-	TRBV9	-	TRBJ2-3	CASSLSPEAQYF	TGTGCCAGCAGCCTAAGTCCCGAGGCGCAGTATTTT
-	TRBV2	-	TRBJ1-5	CASSYSENQPQHF	TGTGCCAGCAGCTACAGTGAGAATCAGCCCCAGCATTTT
-	TRBV30	-	TRBJ2-7	CAWWPSGGVHEQYF	TGTGCCTGGTGGCCCTCCGGAGGGGTCCACGAGCAGTACTTC
-	TRBV9	-	TRBJ2-3	CASSVEAGTQYF	TGTGCCAGCAGCGTAGAGGCAGGTACACAGTATTTT
-	TRBV9	TRBD1	TRBJ2-7	CASSPPGQRYEQYF	TGTGCCAGCAGCCCTCCGGGACAGCGCTACGAGCAGTACTTC
-	TRBV7-2	TRBD1	TRBJ2-1	CASSWGQNNEQFF	TGTGCCAGCAGCTGGGGACAGAACAATGAGCAGTTCTTC
-	TRBV18	-	TRBJ1-6	CASSPDYGENSPLHF	TGTGCCAGCTCACCGGACTACGGGGAAAATTCACCCCTCCACTTT
-	TRBV27	-	TRBJ2-6	CASRTPGTGANVLTF	TGTGCCAGCAGAACACCAGGGACTGGGGCCAACGTCCTGACTTTC
-	TRBV5-6	-	TRBJ1-6	CASSLMESSYNSPLHF	TGTGCCAGCAGCTTGATGGAGAGCTCCTATAATTCACCCCTCCACTTT
-	TRBV5-4	-	TRBJ2-2	CASSHLGGGGITGELFF	TGTGCCAGCAGCCACTTAGGGGGCGGGGGGATTACCGGGGAGCTGTTTTTT
-	TRBV2	-	TRBJ2-7	CASSEAGSPQGQYF	TGTGCCAGCAGTGAAGCGGGGTCCCCTCAGGGGCAGTACTTC
-	TRBV30	-	TRBJ1-5	CAWSNGGGQPQHF	TGTGCCTGGAGTAATGGGGGGGGTCAGCCCCAGCATTTT
-	TRBV5-6	-	TRBJ1-3	CASSSLTFSGNTIYF	TGTGCCAGCAGCTCCCTGACATTCTCTGGAAACACCATATATTTT
-	TRBV5-4	TRBD1	TRBJ1-1	CASSRRDSPTPEAFF	TGTGCCAGCAGCCGCCGGGACAGTCCGACGCCCGAAGCTTTCTTT
-	TRBV6-6	-	TRBJ2-7	CASSYGAGVTYEQYF	TGTGCCAGCAGTTACGGGGCAGGGGTTACCTACGAGCAGTACTTC
-	TRBV29-1	TRBD2	TRBJ2-1	CSGGGSGNNEQFF	TGCAGCGGGGGGGGGTCGGGGAACAATGAGCAGTTCTTC
once	TRBV25-1	-	TRBJ2-7	CASAETGVHEQYF	TGTGCCAGCGCAGAAACGGGGGTCCACGAGCAGTACTTC
-	TRBV30	TRBD1	TRBJ1-1	CACGQGPLGVF	TGTGCCTGCGGACAGGGGCCGCTCGGGGTCTTT
-	TRBV14	TRBD1	TRBJ2-5	CASSQARGRETQYF	TGTGCCAGCAGCCAAGCCAGGGGGCGTGAGACCCAGTACTTC
-	TRBV18	-	TRBJ1-4	CASSPYQGEKLFF	TGTGCCAGCTCACCATATCAGGGAGAAAAACTGTTTTTT
once	TRBV6-5	-	TRBJ2-5	CASSYGGLAAQETQYF	TGTGCCAGCAGTTACGGGGGTTTAGCGGCTCAAGAGACCCAGTACTTC
-	TRBV2	TRBD1	TRBJ2-1	CASRLIRDRVGNEQFF	TGTGCCAGCAGGCTTATCCGGGACAGGGTGGGGAATGAGCAGTTCTTC
-	TRBV7-2	TRBD2	TRBJ2-3	CASSPGLAGVVKYF	TGTGCCAGCAGCCCCGGACTAGCGGGGGTTGTAAAGTATTTT
-	TRBV5-1	-	TRBJ1-1	CASSFGRGSTEAFF	TGCGCCAGCAGCTTCGGTCGGGGTAGCACTGAAGCTTTCTTT
-	TRBV18	-	TRBJ1-1	CASSRVSEDTEAFF	TGTGCCAGCTCGCGGGTGTCCGAGGACACTGAAGCTTTCTTT
once	TRBV27	-	TRBJ2-7	CASSLERGSSEQYF	TGTGCCAGCAGCCTGGAAAGGGGATCTTCCGAGCAGTACTTC
-	TRBV29-1	-	TRBJ1-1	CSTGSTPQGTFF	TGCAGCACCGGCTCCACCCCCCAGGGAACTTTCTTT
few	TRBV7-9	-	TRBJ1-4	CASSLRGANEKLFF	TGTGCCAGCAGCTTAAGAGGAGCTAATGAAAAACTGTTTTTT
once	TRBV13	TRBD1	TRBJ2-7	CASSGTSPGGKEYEQYF	TGTGCCAGCAGCGGTACGTCCCCAGGGGGTAAAGAATACGAGCAGTACTTC
-	TRBV4-3	-	TRBJ2-7	CASSQDPSSYEQYF	TGCGCCAGCAGCCAAGATCCATCTAGCTACGAGCAGTACTTC
once	TRBV4-2	-	TRBJ1-1	CASSQEQGTEAFF	TGTGCCAGCAGCCAAGAACAGGGCACTGAAGCTTTCTTT
-	TRBV6-5	-	TRBJ1-2	CASSAGTLGGYTF	TGTGCCAGCAGCGCGGGAACTTTGGGTGGCTACACCTTC
-	TRBV6-5	-	TRBJ2-3	CASSLLGESTDTQYF	TGTGCCAGCAGTCTCCTGGGAGAGAGCACAGATACGCAGTATTTT
-	TRBV5-6	TRBD1	TRBJ1-4	CASSFRQGPAEKLFF	TGTGCCAGCAGCTTTCGACAGGGGCCGGCCGAAAAACTGTTTTTT
-	TRBV7-2	TRBD1	TRBJ1-5	CASSLESVQGGSQPQHF	TGTGCCAGCAGCTTAGAGTCTGTACAGGGGGGGTCTCAGCCCCAGCATTTT
-	TRBV7-3	-	TRBJ1-1	CASSRDSLNTEAFF	TGTGCCAGCAGCCGCGACAGTTTAAACACTGAAGCTTTCTTT
-	TRBV5-8	TRBD1	TRBJ1-5	CASSLYHGQGVTPAQHF	TGTGCCAGCAGCTTGTATCACGGACAGGGGGTCACTCCGGCCCAGCATTTT